Here is one T cell receptor beta chain with its context. Its cognate antigen has yet to be identified. No base quality values were provided; no much bigger clone lies one nucleotide off. The data were obtained in a study of blood T cell repertoires in COVID-19 (dated by TCRdb to about 2020). With regard to the full study: Collaborator samples came from the United States, Italy and Spain and covered acute and convalescent phases of COVID-19. Where available, HLA class I and class II types were taken from metadata supplied by the sample provider and were not determined by assay-based typing. A de-identified subject ID, COVID-19 status, age in years and sex were almost always included in the sample metadata. The dataset comprised deeply sampled blood TCRbeta repertoires from subjects exposed to, actively infected with, or recovered from COVID-19. The material from the prospective study consisted of cDNA or gDNA derived from T cells, B-cell-depleted T cells, or PBMCs. The samples were drawn from two sources: the first 160 participants of the ongoing ImmuneRACE study, and over 950 subjects contributed by 6 global collaborators. The repertoires were released in a freely available public database intended as a resource for research on the immune response to SARS-CoV-2. Study-wide conclusions, independent of this receptor: Clinical and demographic metadata were provided uncurated, with the amount varying by source and participant.

Enrolling through a virtual design, the prospective study's participants ranged in age from roughly 18 to 90 years and lived across about two dozen United States geographic areas. In the prospective study, cohorts were assigned on the basis of participant-reported clinical history obtained from a screening survey and a study questionnaire. Recovered participants in ImmuneRACE Cohort 3 were defined as having two consecutive negative NP/OP PCR tests, clearance from a healthcare professional, or resolution of symptoms. Each participant in the prospective study had whole blood, serum and a nasopharyngeal or oropharyngeal swab collected by mobile phlebotomists. Participants in the prospective study had the option to provide additional blood draws and questionnaires over an approximately two-month period. Blood samples from the prospective study were shipped frozen or at room temperature prior to DNA extraction.

The immunoSEQ Assay, a bias-controlled multiplex PCR, was used to amplify TCRbeta CDR3 regions from genomic DNA. The authors' pipeline ran thus. The number of nucleated cells in each sample was estimated from the amplification of reference gene primers within the assay. Sequence reads were collapsed and filtered to measure the absolute abundance of every unique TCRbeta CDR3 rearrangement. Productive Simpson clonality was computed per sample as the square root of Simpson's diversity index over productive rearrangements. The table was pulled from immuneACCESS by TCRdb, which kept in-frame rearrangements only. Such tables lose some clones; where checked, under half of the loss comes from unresolved V genes, and the rest has no known cause. V and J calls and clone size are those listed in that table; D and trimming were worked out from the DNA. The sample yields 300,000 to 350,000 clones; 70% to 90% were counted once. About 2% of the sample belongs to the ten largest clones.

The sequence was collected from a man aged 30-40 years who had recovered from COVID-19. Sequences were obtained from PBMCs or T cells enriched from blood (not recorded which).

The encoded CDR3 is CSGSGTGGSEAFF. The base sequence is TGCAGCGGTTCCGGGACAGGGGGATCTGAAGCTTTCTTT. The rearrangement combines TRBV29-1 with TRBJ1-1; the junction holds 11 bases that match TRBD1. The CDR3 numbers 13 residues from cysteine through phenylalanine. The sequence is cut down to CDR3 DNA, 39 bases in frame from base 1. V and J are trimmed by 7 bases and 6 bases, and the gene matches miss 7 bases of the junction. Taken from the germline V gene, the CDR1 and CDR2 loops are SQVTM and ANQGSEA. The variable domain in full, with residues beyond the CDR3 obtained from the reference TRBV29-1 and TRBJ1-1 genes, is SAVISQKPSRDICQRGTSLTIQCQVDSQVTMMFWYRQQPGQSLTLIATANQGSEATYESGFVIDKFPISRPNLTFSTLTVSNMSPEDSSIYLCSGSGTGGSEAFFGQGTRLTVV.